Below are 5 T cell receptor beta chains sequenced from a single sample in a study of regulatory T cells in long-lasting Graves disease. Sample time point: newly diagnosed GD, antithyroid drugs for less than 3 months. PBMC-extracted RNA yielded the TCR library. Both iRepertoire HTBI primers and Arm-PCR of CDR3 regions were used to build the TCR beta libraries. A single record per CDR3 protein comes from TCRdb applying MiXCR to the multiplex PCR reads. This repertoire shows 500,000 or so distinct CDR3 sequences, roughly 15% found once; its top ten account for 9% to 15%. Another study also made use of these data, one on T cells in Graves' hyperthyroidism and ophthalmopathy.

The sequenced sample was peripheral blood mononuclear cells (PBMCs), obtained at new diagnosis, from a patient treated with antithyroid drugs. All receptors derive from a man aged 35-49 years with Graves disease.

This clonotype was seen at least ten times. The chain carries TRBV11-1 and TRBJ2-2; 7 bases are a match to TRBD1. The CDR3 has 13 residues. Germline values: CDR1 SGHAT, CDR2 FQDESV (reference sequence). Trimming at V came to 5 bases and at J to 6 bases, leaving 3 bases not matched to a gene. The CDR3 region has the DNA TGTGCCAGCAGCCAGCAGGGGGCCGGGGAGCTGTTTTTT. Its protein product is CASSQQGAGELFF.

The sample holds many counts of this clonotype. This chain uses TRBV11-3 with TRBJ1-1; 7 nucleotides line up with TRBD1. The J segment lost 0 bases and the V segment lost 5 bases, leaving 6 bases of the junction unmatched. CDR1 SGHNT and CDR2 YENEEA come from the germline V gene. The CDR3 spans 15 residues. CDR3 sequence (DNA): TGTGCCAGCAGCCAAAGGGACAGACTGAACACTGAAGCTTTCTTT. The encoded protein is CASSQRDRLNTEAFF.

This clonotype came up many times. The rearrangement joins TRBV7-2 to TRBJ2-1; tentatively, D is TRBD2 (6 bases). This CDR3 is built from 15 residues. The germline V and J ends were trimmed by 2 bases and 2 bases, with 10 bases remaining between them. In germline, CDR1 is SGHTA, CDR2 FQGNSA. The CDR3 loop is CASSLSGLTYNEQFF. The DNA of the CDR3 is TGTGCCAGCAGCTTAAGCGGGTTGACCTACAATGAGCAGTTCTTC. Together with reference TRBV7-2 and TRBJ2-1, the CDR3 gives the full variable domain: GAGVSQSPSNKVTEKGKDVELRCDPISGHTALYWYRQSLGQGLEFLIYFQGNSAPDKSGLPSDRFSAERTGGSVSTLTIQRTQQEDSAVYLCASSLSGLTYNEQFFGPGTRLTVL.

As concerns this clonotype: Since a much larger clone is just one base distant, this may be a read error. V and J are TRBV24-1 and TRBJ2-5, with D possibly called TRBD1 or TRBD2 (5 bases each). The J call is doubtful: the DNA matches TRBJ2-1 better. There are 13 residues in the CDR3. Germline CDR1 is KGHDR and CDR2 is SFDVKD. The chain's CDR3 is CATSWGPQETQFF. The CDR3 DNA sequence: TGTGCCACCAGTTGGGGACCTCAAGAGACCCAGTTCTTC.

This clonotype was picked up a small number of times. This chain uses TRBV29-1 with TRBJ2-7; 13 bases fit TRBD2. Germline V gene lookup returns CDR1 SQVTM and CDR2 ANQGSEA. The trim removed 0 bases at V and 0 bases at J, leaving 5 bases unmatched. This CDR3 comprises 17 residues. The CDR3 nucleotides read TGCAGCGTTGAAGATCGGACTAGCGGGAGAACCTCCTACGAGCAGTACTTC. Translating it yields CSVEDRTSGRTSYEQYF.